The 26 T cell receptor beta chains below come from one sample, sequenced in a study of T cell responses to AZD1222 COVID-19 vaccine. Generated by immunoSEQ multiplex PCR, the TCRdb table keeps only in-frame clones and is missing some. The sample contains 70,000 or so clones, around 83% of which appear only once. The specimen comprised peripheral blood, sampled on day 0 of AZD1222 vaccination. The receptors shown here come from an adult in good health.

This chain links TRBV19 with TRBJ1-1; no clear D. The V gene's germline CDR1 is LNHDA and CDR2 SQIVND (reference sequence). V was cut by 2 bases and J by 5 bases, with 15 bases left in between. The CDR3 spans 15 residues. The CDR3 bases are TGTGCCAGTAGTATATCTCCGGTTACGGGTACTGAAGCTTTCTTT. This sequence encodes CASSISPVTGTEAFF.

This clone counts as medium-sized. The V call is TRBV4-2, the J call TRBJ2-1; 12 bases match TRBD2. Losses at the gene ends were 4 bases for V and 7 bases for J; bases not matched to a gene: 11. Germline lookup yields CDR1 LGHNA and CDR2 YNFKEQ. CDR3 size: 17 residues. CDR3 residues: CASSRRASGGARNEQFF. CDR3 nucleotides: TGTGCCAGCAGCCGGCGAGCTAGCGGGGGGGCCCGGAATGAGCAGTTCTTC.

J is TRBJ1-6 and V is TRBV2; D uncertain. Germline assignment: CDR1 SNHLY and CDR2 FYNNEI. V was cut by 3 bases and J by 7 bases, with 13 bases left in between. The CDR3 sequence is 15 residues long. DNA of the CDR3: TGTGCCAGCAGTGACCTGGCCCTTAACAATTCACCCCTCCACTTT. Residues: CASSDLALNNSPLHF.

The chain employs TRBV6-6 and TRBJ1-1; 8 bases are shared with TRBD1. Per germline, CDR1 MNHNY and CDR2 SVGAGI (reference sequence). Trimming took 4 bases from V and 7 from J; bases not matched to a gene: 5. The length of the CDR3 is 13 residues. The CDR3 loop reads CASSWTGRGEAFF. The CDR3 region has the DNA TGTGCCAGCAGTTGGACAGGGCGGGGTGAAGCTTTCTTT.

The chain uses TRBV7-6 and TRBJ2-5; 9 bases are a match to TRBD2. Germline trimming cut 5 bases from V and 3 bases from J; bases unmatched to any gene: 10. The CDR3 contains 16 residues. CDR1 and CDR2 from the germline V gene are SGHVS and FNYEAQ. The CDR3: CASSAPEGLAEETQYF. The CDR3 DNA follows: TGTGCCAGCAGCGCCCCGGAGGGACTAGCTGAAGAGACCCAGTACTTC. Using reference TRBV7-6 and TRBJ2-5 for the parts outside the CDR3, the full variable domain is GAGVSQSPRYKVTKRGQDVALRCDPISGHVSLYWYRQALGQGPEFLTYFNYEAQQDKSGLPNDRFSAERPEGSISTLTIQRTEQRDSAMYRCASSAPEGLAEETQYFGPGTRLLVL.

In DNA, the CDR3 is TGTGCCAGCAGTTCGAGGGCGGGGCACAATGAGCAGTTCTTC. Translated, it gives CASSSRAGHNEQFF. This rearrangement joins TRBV28 to TRBJ2-1; the D gene is possibly TRBD2 (6 bases). Germline CDR1 reads MDHEN; CDR2 reads SYDVKM. The V end was cut by 4 bases, the J end by 5 bases, with 12 bases between. The CDR3 totals 14 residues. The full variable domain, completed using reference TRBV28 and TRBJ2-1, is DVKVTQSSRYLVKRTGEKVFLECVQDMDHENMFWYRQDPGLGLRLIYFSYDVKMKEKGDIPEGYSVSREKKERFSLILESASTNQTSMYLCASSSRAGHNEQFFGPGTRLTVL.

The J gene is TRBJ1-4, the V gene TRBV5-6; 9 nucleotides align to TRBD1. This CDR3 spans 15 amino acids. V dropped 4 bases and J dropped 6; count of bases not matched to a gene: 7. Looked up from germline, CDR1 is SGHDT and CDR2 is YYEEEE. The CDR3 coding sequence is TGTGCCAGCAGCCGACCGGGACAGGGTCATGAAAAACTGTTTTTT. It specifies CASSRPGQGHEKLFF.

This rearrangement joins TRBV28 to TRBJ1-4, with 7 nucleotides matching TRBD1. The germline V gene encodes CDR1 MDHEN and CDR2 SYDVKM. This CDR3 is built from 13 residues. V shed 3 bases and J 7 bases; nucleotides not matched to a gene: 2. The CDR3 loop is CASSFTGVEKLFF. CDR3 sequence (DNA): TGTGCCAGCAGTTTTACAGGGGTTGAAAAACTGTTTTTT.

The genes are TRBV21-1 and TRBJ1-3. TRBV21-1 is assigned pseudogene status. The CDR3 sequence is 14 residues long. The CDR3 sequence: CASSRTGFENTIYF. In nucleotides, the CDR3 is TGTGCCAGCAGCAGGACGGGCTTTGAGAACACCATATATTTT.

This chain uses TRBV18 with TRBJ2-2; D gene uncertain. Trimming took 3 bases from V and 5 from J, leaving 1 base between them. Germline V gene sequence: CDR1 KGHSH, CDR2 LQKENI. The CDR3 consists of 11 residues. The CDR3 loop reads CASSPTGELFF. DNA for the CDR3: TGTGCCAGCTCACCTACCGGGGAGCTGTTTTTT. The complete variable domain, with remaining parts taken from reference TRBV18 and TRBJ2-2, reads NAGVMQNPRHLVRRRGQEARLRCSPMKGHSHVYWYRQLPEEGLKFMVYLQKENIIDESGMPKERFSAEFPKEGPSILRIQQVVRGDSAAYFCASSPTGELFFGEGSRLTVL.

The chain is built from TRBV18 and TRBJ2-3; 10 bases match TRBD2. The germline V gene encodes CDR1 KGHSH and CDR2 LQKENI. The V and J ends lost 0 bases and 6 bases, in that order; junction bases with no gene match: 6. The CDR3 is 16 amino acids. DNA for the CDR3: TGTGCCAGCTCACCACCGAGCGGGGGGGATTTCGATACGCAGTATTTT. Residues: CASSPPSGGDFDTQYF.

In its sample, this clone ranks as medium-sized (0.01 to 0.1%). V gene TRBV6-4 combines with J gene TRBJ2-5, with D perhaps being TRBD1 or TRBD2 (7 bases each). The V gene's germline CDR1 is MRHNA and CDR2 SNTAGT. V was shortened by 5 bases and J by 5 bases, with 18 bases between the two germline ends. This CDR3 spans 15 amino acids. In DNA form, the CDR3 reads TGTGCCAGCAGTCCCCAGGGGGGGGCCGGTGAGACCCAGTACTTC. This translates into CASSPQGGAGETQYF.

This clone was observed a handful of times. The rearrangement links TRBV4-1 to TRBJ2-7, with 8 bases fitting TRBD1. This CDR3 has 15 amino acids. From germline, CDR1 is MGHRA and CDR2 YSYEKL. The junction had 8 bases not matched to a gene; V was cut back by 0 bases and J by 7 bases. The DNA of the CDR3 is TGCGCCAGCAGCCAAGAGGGACAGGTCCCCGGGGAGCAGTACTTC. It yields the protein CASSQEGQVPGEQYF.

For the CDR3, the DNA is TGTGCCAGCAGGGTGGATAGCTCCTACGAGCAGTACTTC. This translates into CASRVDSSYEQYF. The chain combines TRBV2 with TRBJ2-7; D unresolved. V was trimmed by 6 bases and J by 0 bases, leaving 9 bases between them. Germline V gene data show CDR1 as SNHLY and CDR2 as FYNNEI. The length of the CDR3 is 13 residues.

This chain uses TRBV11-3 with TRBJ2-3; 8 bases align to TRBD2. Per the germline V gene, CDR1 is SGHNT and CDR2 is YENEEA. The CDR3 is 16 residues long. The V segment lost 5 bases and the J segment 2 bases; nucleotides outside the gene matches: 9. The CDR3 loop reads CASSLRGGGITDTQYF. The CDR3 nucleotides are TGTGCCAGCAGCCTGAGGGGCGGGGGGATCACAGATACGCAGTATTTT.

This clone was detected only once. The chain joins TRBV2 to TRBJ2-3, with D tentatively TRBD1 or TRBD2 (5 bases each). Germline lookup yields CDR1 SNHLY and CDR2 FYNNEI. CDR3 size: 13 residues. V was shortened by 7 bases and J by 7 bases, with 15 bases between the two germline ends. CDR3 amino acids: CASKYEGLNTQYF. CDR3 coding DNA: TGTGCCAGCAAATACGAGGGGCTGAATACGCAGTATTTT.

V and J are TRBV3-1 (or the pseudogene TRBV3-2) and TRBJ2-1; either TRBD1 or TRBD2 may fit D (6 bases each). This CDR3 has 13 residues. The germline V gene encodes CDR1 LGHDT and CDR2 YNNKEL (reference sequence). Trimming cost V 2 bases and J 12 bases, with 14 bases left between them. The CDR3 sequence is CASSQTSGARQFF. CDR3 nucleotide sequence: TGTGCCAGCAGCCAAACTTCGGGGGCCAGGCAGTTCTTC.

Comment on this clone: This same CDR3 is encoded by further DNA sequences in the sample. This rearrangement joins TRBV5-1 to TRBJ1-1; D gene ambiguous. This CDR3 region has 13 residues. Germline loops: CDR1 SGHRS, CDR2 YFSETQ. Between the trimmed V and J ends, which lost 1 base and 0 bases, there was a span of 4 bases. CDR3 sequence: CASSLSMNTEAFF. The CDR3, as DNA: TGCGCCAGCAGCTTGTCCATGAACACTGAAGCTTTCTTT.

This clone showed up just a few times. This chain uses TRBV9 with TRBJ2-1; D possibly matches TRBD1 or TRBD2 (5 bases each). Between the trimmed V and J ends, which lost 2 bases and 6 bases, there was a span of 12 bases. This CDR3 has 14 residues. Germline assignment: CDR1 SGDLS and CDR2 YYNGEE. The CDR3 coding sequence is TGTGCCAGCAGCGTCCGGGACGTCATCAATGAGCAGTTCTTC. Translating it yields CASSVRDVINEQFF.

This clone was detected only a few times. V gene TRBV7-2 combines with J gene TRBJ1-2; D unclear. Germline loops: CDR1 SGHTA, CDR2 FQGNSA. The V gene lost 2 bases and the J gene lost 4 bases, with 11 bases spanning the gap. This CDR3 spans 14 amino acids. Here the CDR3 DNA reads TGTGCCAGCAGCTTATTGACCGAGCTCTATGGCTACACCTTC. Protein: CASSLLTELYGYTF. The full variable domain, with the rest looked up from reference TRBV7-2 and TRBJ1-2, is GAGVSQSPSNKVTEKGKDVELRCDPISGHTALYWYRQSLGQGLEFLIYFQGNSAPDKSGLPSDRFSAERTGGSVSTLTIQRTQQEDSAVYLCASSLLTELYGYTFGSGTRLTVV.

The chain combines TRBV30 with TRBJ1-2; D call uncertain. The V gene lost 2 bases and the J gene lost 4 bases, with 11 bases spanning the gap. This CDR3 is 13 amino acids long. Germline V gene sequence: CDR1 GTSNPN, CDR2 SVGIG (reference sequence). The CDR3 nucleotides read TGTGCCTGGAGTTTTAACCGGGGCTATGGCTACACCTTC. Protein sequence: CAWSFNRGYGYTF.

The chain is built from TRBV7-3 and TRBJ2-1; either TRBD1 or TRBD2 may supply D (5 bases each). V gave up 4 bases and J gave up 8 bases, with 18 bases separating them. The germline gives CDR1 SGHTA, CDR2 FQGTGA. CDR3 length: 15 amino acids. The CDR3 nucleotides are TGTGCCAGCAGCTCGGGACCGGCTGGATCCCATGAGCAGTTCTTC. Translated: CASSSGPAGSHEQFF.

This clone was seen once. V gene TRBV10-3 combines with J gene TRBJ1-2, with D possibly TRBD1 on 5 matching bases. The V end was cut by 4 bases, the J end by 11 bases, with 14 bases between. Germline V lookup: CDR1 ENHRY, CDR2 SYGVKD. The length of the CDR3 is 12 residues. CDR3 in amino acids: CAISGSEAGYTF. CDR3 bases: TGTGCCATCAGTGGATCCGAGGCAGGGTACACCTTC.

The chain employs TRBV3-1 (or the pseudogene TRBV3-2) and TRBJ2-2, with 9 bases matching TRBD1. The CDR3 spans 14 residues. Losses at the gene ends were 5 bases for V and 7 bases for J; bases not matched to a gene: 5. The germline gives CDR1 LGHDT, CDR2 YNNKEL (reference sequence). CDR3 nucleotides: TGTGCCAGCAGCTACAGGGGGCACGGCGGGGAGCTGTTTTTT. This encodes CASSYRGHGGELFF.

As DNA, the CDR3 is TGTGCCAGCAGTCCCTGGACAGGGGTATCCTACAATGAGCAGTTCTTC. This codes for CASSPWTGVSYNEQFF. This rearrangement joins TRBV27 to TRBJ2-1; 9 bases match TRBD1. CDR3 length: 16 amino acids. With 5 bases clipped from V and 1 base from J, the junction kept 6 bases outside the gene matches. Germline values: CDR1 MNHEY, CDR2 SMNVEV (reference sequence).

V and J are TRBV12-3 or TRBV12-4 and TRBJ1-2; D unclear. V lost 5 bases and J 7 bases, leaving 14 bases between the germline ends. The CDR3 consists of 13 residues. The DNA of the CDR3 is TGTGCCAGCAGTCTTAGGCCTTTAGGTGGCTACACCTTC. Translating gives CASSLRPLGGYTF.